Shown below are 14 T cell receptor beta chains from a single sample sequenced in a study of Graves' ophthalmopathy and Graves' hyperthyroidism. For repertoire sequencing, the TCR beta CDR3 regions were amplified from RNA transcripts. In the first round, RT-PCR was carried out with HTBI primers, and a multiplex PCR formed the second round. TCRdb reprocessed the multiplex PCR reads via MiXCR and lists one record per CDR3 protein. The profile shows 500,000 to 700,000 distinct CDR3 sequences, roughly 20% of them singletons. The sequencing input was peripheral blood. These receptors were taken from a woman aged 18-29 years with stable Graves' hyperthyroidism. Some clones in this sample may be carry-over from other donors' samples.

This clonotype came up many times. V gene TRBV2 combines with J gene TRBJ2-7; TRBD1 might be the D (5 bases). The germline gives CDR1 SNHLY, CDR2 FYNNEI. The ends were cut back, 6 bases at V and 5 bases at J, with 17 bases in the middle. The CDR3 sequence is 14 residues long. CDR3 nucleotide sequence: TGTGCCAGCAGCATAGGGGTCAAAAGGGACGAGCAGTACTTC. As protein: CASSIGVKRDEQYF.

J is TRBJ2-7 and V is TRBV6-5; D remains unclear. The CDR3 is 14 amino acids. Germline CDR1 MNHEY, CDR2 SVGAGI. V dropped 4 bases and J dropped 6 bases, with 16 bases sitting between them. The CDR3 reads CASSSTWVLGEQYF. In DNA form, the CDR3 reads TGTGCCAGCAGTTCTACTTGGGTATTAGGCGAGCAGTACTTC.

This clonotype was counted a few times. The chain combines TRBV12-3 or TRBV12-4 with TRBJ1-2, with D possibly matching TRBD1 (6 bases). The length of the CDR3 is 16 residues. V shed 5 bases and J shed 0 bases, with 16 bases lying between them. CDR3 residues: CASSLTGRGPNYGYTF. CDR3 DNA sequence: TGTGCCAGCAGTCTGACCGGCCGGGGGCCTAACTATGGCTACACCTTC.

This clonotype was counted only a few times. The gene calls are TRBV2 and TRBJ1-1; D is possibly TRBD1 (6 bases). V was cut by 2 bases and J by 4 bases, with 8 bases left in between. There are 13 residues in the CDR3. The germline gives CDR1 SNHLY, CDR2 FYNNEI. The CDR3 DNA follows: TGTGCCAGCAGTGAATTGGGGGCCACTGAAGCTTTCTTT. This translates into CASSELGATEAFF.

This clonotype was counted many times. The V gene is TRBV12-3 or TRBV12-4, the J gene TRBJ1-5, with D possibly matching TRBD1 (5 bases). The CDR3 contains 15 residues. V lost 2 bases and J lost 3, with 11 bases in between. CDR3 loop: CASSLWMDNNQPQHF. As DNA, the CDR3 is TGTGCCAGCAGTTTATGGATGGACAACAATCAGCCCCAGCATTTT.

This clonotype was recorded at least ten times. The V gene is TRBV5-1, the J gene TRBJ1-1; D is perhaps TRBD1 (5 bases). This CDR3 is built from 16 residues. Between the trimmed V and J ends, which lost 0 bases and 4 bases, there was a span of 16 bases. Germline V CDR1 and CDR2: SGHRS, YFSETQ. The CDR3 protein is CASSLVGGSFVTEAFF. Written as DNA, the CDR3 is TGCGCCAGCAGCTTGGTTGGGGGATCGTTCGTCACTGAAGCTTTCTTT.

In its sample, this clonotype was seen many times. The V and J genes are TRBV12-3 or TRBV12-4 and TRBJ2-2; D may be TRBD1 (5 bases). This CDR3 spans 15 amino acids. The V end was cut by 6 bases, the J end by 5 bases, with 16 bases between. The CDR3 here is CASRTDRRRTGELFF. The DNA for the CDR3 is TGTGCCAGCAGAACCGACAGACGAAGAACCGGGGAGCTGTTTTTT.

This clonotype was seen at least ten times. The CDR3 region is CASSWTGGGGEAFF. The CDR3 nucleotides read TGTGCCAGCAGCTGGACAGGCGGAGGGGGTGAAGCTTTCTTT. This chain uses TRBV6-1 with TRBJ1-1; 7 positions match TRBD1. V dropped 6 bases and J dropped 7; count of bases not matched to a gene: 11. The CDR3 extends over 14 amino acids. Germline-derived CDR1 and CDR2 are MNHNS and SASEGT.

This clonotype showed up just a few times. The chain carries TRBV7-2 and TRBJ1-2; a possible D gene is TRBD1 (6 bases). V dropped 0 bases and J dropped 4 bases, with 15 bases sitting between them. The CDR3 covers 16 residues. Germline V CDR1 and CDR2: SGHTA, FQGNSA. The CDR3: CASSLASGGGGYGYTF. The CDR3 region has the DNA TGTGCCAGCAGCTTAGCCTCGGGAGGGGGGGGCTATGGCTACACCTTC. The complete variable domain, with remaining parts taken from reference TRBV7-2 and TRBJ1-2, reads GAGVSQSPSNKVTEKGKDVELRCDPISGHTALYWYRQSLGQGLEFLIYFQGNSAPDKSGLPSDRFSAERTGGSVSTLTIQRTQQEDSAVYLCASSLASGGGGYGYTFGSGTRLTVV.

This clonotype was found many times. The chain recombines TRBV18 with TRBJ1-1; possible D gene TRBD1, 5 bases. From germline, CDR1 is KGHSH and CDR2 LQKENI. Trimming took 1 base from V and 2 from J, leaving 11 bases between them. The CDR3 runs to 15 residues. The chain's CDR3 is CASSPHGTENTEAFF. In DNA form, the CDR3 reads TGTGCCAGCTCACCACATGGGACTGAAAACACTGAAGCTTTCTTT.

V and J are TRBV12-3 or TRBV12-4 and TRBJ2-4; 11 bases are shared with TRBD2. V lost 5 bases and J lost 14; bases outside the gene matches: 14. The CDR3 length is 15 residues. CDR3 residues: CASSPKTSGKNMKYF. The CDR3 nucleotides are TGTGCCAGCAGTCCTAAGACTAGCGGGAAAAACATGAAGTACTTC.

This clonotype was observed at least ten times. V is TRBV30 and J is TRBJ2-5, with D unclear. There are 12 residues in the CDR3. Germline lookup yields CDR1 GTSNPN and CDR2 SVGIG (reference sequence). The V end lost 0 bases, the J end lost 6 bases, and 8 bases lay between the germline ends. CDR3 protein: CAWSVSGKTQYF. The CDR3 nucleotides read TGTGCCTGGAGTGTAAGTGGGAAGACCCAGTACTTC.

This clonotype has ten or more counts. The rearrangement joins TRBV12-3 or TRBV12-4 to TRBJ2-7; D uncertain. This CDR3 contains 12 residues. V shed 3 bases and J shed 5 bases, with 8 bases lying between them. The CDR3: CASSLVRNEQYF. DNA of the CDR3: TGTGCCAGCAGTTTGGTTAGGAACGAGCAGTACTTC.

This clonotype has more than one count but fewer than ten. The germline gene is not matched at one end of the junction; a read error may be the cause. The chain is built from TRBV29-1 and TRBJ1-2; 8 positions agree with TRBD1. The V gene's germline CDR1 is SQVTM and CDR2 ANQGSEA. The CDR3 consists of 14 residues. CDR3 in amino acids: CSVDYAGGLYGYAF. The CDR3 DNA is TGCAGCGTTGATTATGCAGGGGGCCTCTATGGCTACGCCTTC.